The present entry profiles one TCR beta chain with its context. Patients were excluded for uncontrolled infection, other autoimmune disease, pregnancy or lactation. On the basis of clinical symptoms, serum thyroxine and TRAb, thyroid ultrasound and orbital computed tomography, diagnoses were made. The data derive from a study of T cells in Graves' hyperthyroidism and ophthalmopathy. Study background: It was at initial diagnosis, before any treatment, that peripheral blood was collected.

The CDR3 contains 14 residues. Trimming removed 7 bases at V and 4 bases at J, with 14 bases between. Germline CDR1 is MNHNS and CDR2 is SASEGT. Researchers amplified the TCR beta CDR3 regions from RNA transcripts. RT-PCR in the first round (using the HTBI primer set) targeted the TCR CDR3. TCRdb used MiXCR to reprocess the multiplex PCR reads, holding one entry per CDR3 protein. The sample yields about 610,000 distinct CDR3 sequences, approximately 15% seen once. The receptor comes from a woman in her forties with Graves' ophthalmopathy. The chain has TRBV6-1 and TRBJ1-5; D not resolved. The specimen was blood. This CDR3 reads CASTRTDENQPQHF. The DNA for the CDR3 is TGTGCCAGCACCAGGACGGACGAAAATCAGCCCCAGCATTTT.